These T cell receptor beta chains were read from a single sample in a study of OX40 agonist ivuxolimab in advanced cancers. The assay was immunoSEQ multiplex PCR, and TCRdb's table has in-frame clones only and misses some. The table records some 58,000 clones, roughly 86% of them present only once. Specimen: CD4+ or CD8+ T cells sorted from blood, collected in a trial of the OX40 agonist ivuxolimab. All receptors come from an adult with an advanced solid tumor such as melanoma, head and neck, liver or kidney cancer. CDR3s include the opening cysteine and the closing phenylalanine or tryptophan. The D gene is left open where the match is weak. Clone size is not always given. Where it is, it says once, few, many or a class for expanded clones.

J gene: TRBJ2-2; D gene: NA; V gene: TRBV10-1; clone size: NA; CDR3 protein: CASRGAIGELFF; CDR3 DNA: TGCGCCAGCAGAGGGGCGATTGGGGAGCTGTTTTTT
J gene: TRBJ1-2; D gene: NA; V gene: TRBV18; clone size: NA; CDR3 protein: CASSHLEAIDGYTF; CDR3 DNA: TGTGCCAGCTCTCACCTGGAAGCTATAGATGGCTACACCTTC
J gene: TRBJ2-7; D gene: TRBD1; V gene: TRBV10-1; clone size: few; CDR3 protein: CASSESPGTGDEQYF; CDR3 DNA: TGCGCCAGCAGTGAGTCTCCCGGGACAGGGGACGAGCAGTACTTC
J gene: TRBJ2-2; D gene: TRBD2; V gene: TRBV7-2; clone size: NA; CDR3 protein: CASSLSTSGTGELFF; CDR3 DNA: TGTGCCAGCAGCTTATCGACTAGCGGTACCGGGGAGCTGTTTTTT
J gene: TRBJ2-4; D gene: NA; V gene: TRBV7-2; clone size: NA; CDR3 protein: CASKPPSSNIQYF; CDR3 DNA: TGTGCCAGCAAGCCTCCTTCATCGAACATTCAGTACTTC
J gene: TRBJ2-7; D gene: NA; V gene: TRBV7-8; clone size: NA; CDR3 protein: CASSLARAGAPEQYF; CDR3 DNA: TGTGCCAGCAGCTTGGCGCGGGCAGGGGCCCCTGAGCAGTACTTC
J gene: TRBJ2-1; D gene: TRBD1; V gene: TRBV2; clone size: NA; CDR3 protein: CASSSRQGAGEHNEQFF; CDR3 DNA: TGTGCCAGCAGTTCCCGACAGGGGGCTGGCGAACACAATGAGCAGTTCTTC
J gene: TRBJ2-1; D gene: NA; V gene: TRBV5-1; clone size: NA; CDR3 protein: CASSLVRGNNEQFF; CDR3 DNA: TGCGCCAGCAGCTTGGTTAGGGGAAACAATGAGCAGTTCTTC
J gene: TRBJ2-3; D gene: NA; V gene: TRBV9; clone size: NA; CDR3 protein: CASSVGQVADTQYF; CDR3 DNA: TGTGCCAGCAGCGTAGGCCAGGTCGCAGATACGCAGTATTTT
J gene: TRBJ2-7; D gene: TRBD2; V gene: TRBV4-2; clone size: NA; CDR3 protein: CASSPAGVAGDYEQYF; CDR3 DNA: TGTGCCAGCAGCCCCGCGGGGGTAGCGGGAGACTACGAGCAGTACTTC
J gene: TRBJ1-3; D gene: NA; V gene: TRBV29-1; clone size: once; CDR3 protein: CSVVSGNTIYF; CDR3 DNA: TGCAGCGTTGTTTCGGGAAACACCATATATTTT
J gene: TRBJ2-5; D gene: NA; V gene: TRBV6-1; clone size: few; CDR3 protein: CASRDLGETQYF; CDR3 DNA: TGTGCCAGCAGGGACCTTGGGGAGACCCAGTACTTC
J gene: TRBJ2-7; D gene: NA; V gene: TRBV6-1; clone size: NA; CDR3 protein: CASSEVGRSPSYEQYF; CDR3 DNA: TGTGCCAGCAGTGAAGTCGGAAGATCGCCTTCCTACGAGCAGTACTTC
J gene: TRBJ2-7; D gene: TRBD2; V gene: TRBV11-3; clone size: NA; CDR3 protein: CASSSGLAGAYEQYF; CDR3 DNA: TGTGCCAGCAGCTCGGGACTAGCTGGAGCTTACGAGCAGTACTTC
J gene: TRBJ1-1; D gene: TRBD1; V gene: TRBV11-1; clone size: few; CDR3 protein: CASSRQGLTNTEAFF; CDR3 DNA: TGTGCCAGCAGTAGACAGGGTTTGACGAACACTGAAGCTTTCTTT
J gene: TRBJ2-3; D gene: NA; V gene: TRBV7-3; clone size: NA; CDR3 protein: CASSDISSTDTQYF; CDR3 DNA: TGTGCCAGCAGCGATATATCGAGCACAGATACGCAGTATTTT
J gene: TRBJ2-2; D gene: TRBD2; V gene: TRBV28; clone size: NA; CDR3 protein: CASRHLASGRAVGELFF; CDR3 DNA: TGTGCCAGCCGCCATCTAGCTTCTGGGAGGGCCGTCGGGGAGCTGTTTTTT
J gene: TRBJ1-2; D gene: TRBD1; V gene: TRBV18; clone size: NA; CDR3 protein: CASSPGQPILYGYTF; CDR3 DNA: TGTGCCAGCTCACCGGGACAGCCAATTCTATATGGCTACACCTTC
J gene: TRBJ1-6; D gene: NA; V gene: TRBV5-6; clone size: NA; CDR3 protein: CASSPGTSGSSPLHF; CDR3 DNA: TGTGCCAGCAGCCCTGGGACCTCCGGGAGTTCACCCCTCCACTTT
J gene: TRBJ1-5; D gene: NA; V gene: TRBV28; clone size: NA; CDR3 protein: CASSFVSNQPQHF; CDR3 DNA: TGTGCCAGCAGTTTCGTCAGCAATCAGCCCCAGCATTTT
J gene: TRBJ1-1; D gene: TRBD1; V gene: TRBV6-1; clone size: NA; CDR3 protein: CASRNQGAVNTEAFF; CDR3 DNA: TGTGCCAGCAGAAATCAGGGGGCTGTGAACACTGAAGCTTTCTTT
J gene: TRBJ2-1; D gene: NA; V gene: TRBV10-2; clone size: NA; CDR3 protein: CASLMMGQAYNEQFF; CDR3 DNA: TGCGCCAGCCTAATGATGGGACAAGCCTACAATGAGCAGTTCTTC
J gene: TRBJ2-7; D gene: TRBD1; V gene: TRBV28; clone size: NA; CDR3 protein: CASRGQVLYEQYF; CDR3 DNA: TGTGCCAGCAGGGGACAGGTCCTATACGAGCAGTACTTC
J gene: TRBJ2-2; D gene: NA; V gene: TRBV7-9; clone size: NA; CDR3 protein: CASNDRGFGELFF; CDR3 DNA: TGTGCCAGCAACGATCGGGGTTTCGGGGAGCTGTTTTTT
J gene: TRBJ1-2; D gene: NA; V gene: TRBV6-6; clone size: once; CDR3 protein: CATLRAGTSGYGYTF; CDR3 DNA: TGTGCCACCCTCAGGGCTGGGACATCCGGCTATGGCTACACCTTC